The clone carrying this TCR beta chain has only a few counts. What it binds is unknown. TCRdb recomputed calls from the 5' RACE reads with MiXCR, one row per CDR3 protein. This sample has about 500,000 distinct CDR3 sequences; roughly a sixth occur once, and the top ten carry roughly 17%. This sample is drawn from a study of T cells after yellow fever vaccination. Notes on the study in general: A minor fraction of clonotypes spanned both CD4 and CD8 compartments. Most clones from primary vaccination resurfaced after the booster (about 96% CD4, around 91% CD8).

V lost 4 bases to trimming and J lost 4 bases, with 19 bases between them. This CDR3 has 15 residues. Looked up from germline, CDR1 is GTSNPN and CDR2 is SVGIG (reference sequence). The TCR comes from a man between 18 and 29 years old who received the YFV17D yellow fever vaccine. The V and J genes are TRBV30 and TRBJ2-5, with D perhaps given as TRBD1 or TRBD2 (7 bases each). This sample comprised PBMCs, obtained 4 to 5 days after the first yellow fever vaccination. This chain's CDR3 is CAWNRGDSQLETQYF. Here the CDR3 DNA reads TGTGCCTGGAATCGGGGGGACAGTCAGCTAGAGACCCAGTACTTC.